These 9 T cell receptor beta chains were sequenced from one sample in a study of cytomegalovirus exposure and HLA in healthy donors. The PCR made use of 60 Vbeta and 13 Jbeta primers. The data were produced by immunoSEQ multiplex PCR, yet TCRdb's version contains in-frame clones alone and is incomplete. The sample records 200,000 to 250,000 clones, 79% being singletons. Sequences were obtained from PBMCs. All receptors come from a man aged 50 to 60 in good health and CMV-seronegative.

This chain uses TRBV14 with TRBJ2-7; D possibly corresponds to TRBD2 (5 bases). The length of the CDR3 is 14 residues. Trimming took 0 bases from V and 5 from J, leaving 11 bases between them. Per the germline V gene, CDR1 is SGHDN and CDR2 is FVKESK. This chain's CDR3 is CASSQDLGGNEQYF. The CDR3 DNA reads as TGTGCCAGCAGCCAAGATCTTGGAGGCAACGAGCAGTACTTC.

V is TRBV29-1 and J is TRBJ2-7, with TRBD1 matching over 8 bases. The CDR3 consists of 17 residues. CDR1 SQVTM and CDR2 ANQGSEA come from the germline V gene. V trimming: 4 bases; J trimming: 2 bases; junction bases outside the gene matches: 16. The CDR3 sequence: CSVGGVVRQGRTYEQYF. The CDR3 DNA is TGCAGCGTTGGGGGGGTCGTTAGACAGGGGAGGACCTACGAGCAGTACTTC.

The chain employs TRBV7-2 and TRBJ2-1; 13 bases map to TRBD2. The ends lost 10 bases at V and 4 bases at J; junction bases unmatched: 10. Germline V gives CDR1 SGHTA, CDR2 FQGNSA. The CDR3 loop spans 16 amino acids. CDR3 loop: CAIGLAGAFSYNEQFF. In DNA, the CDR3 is TGTGCCATCGGACTAGCGGGAGCGTTCTCGTACAATGAGCAGTTCTTC.

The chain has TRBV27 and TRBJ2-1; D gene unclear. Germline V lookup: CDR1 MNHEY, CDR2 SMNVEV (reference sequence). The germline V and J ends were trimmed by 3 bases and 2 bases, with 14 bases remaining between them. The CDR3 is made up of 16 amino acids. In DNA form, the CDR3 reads TGTGCCAGCAGTTTTGTTTTTTCCAGCGCCTACAATGAGCAGTTCTTC. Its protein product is CASSFVFSSAYNEQFF.

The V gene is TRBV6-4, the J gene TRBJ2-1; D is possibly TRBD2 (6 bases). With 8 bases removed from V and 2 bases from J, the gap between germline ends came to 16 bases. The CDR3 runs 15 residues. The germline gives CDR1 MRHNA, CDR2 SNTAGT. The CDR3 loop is CASATSPSPYNEQFF. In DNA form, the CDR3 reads TGTGCCAGCGCTACTAGCCCTTCTCCCTACAATGAGCAGTTCTTC.

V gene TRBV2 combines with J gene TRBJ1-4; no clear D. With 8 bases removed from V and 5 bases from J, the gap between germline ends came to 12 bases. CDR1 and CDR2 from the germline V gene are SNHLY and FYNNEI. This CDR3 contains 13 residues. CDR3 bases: TGTGCCAGCTCGTCTTGGCACAATGAAAAACTGTTTTTT. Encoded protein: CASSSWHNEKLFF.

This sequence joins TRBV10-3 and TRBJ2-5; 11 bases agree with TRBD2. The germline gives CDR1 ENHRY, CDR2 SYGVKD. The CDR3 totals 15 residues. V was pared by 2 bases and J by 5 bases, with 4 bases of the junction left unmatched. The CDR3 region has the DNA TGTGCCATCAGTGAGGGCGTAGCGGGAGGGGAGACCCAGTACTTC. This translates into CAISEGVAGGETQYF.

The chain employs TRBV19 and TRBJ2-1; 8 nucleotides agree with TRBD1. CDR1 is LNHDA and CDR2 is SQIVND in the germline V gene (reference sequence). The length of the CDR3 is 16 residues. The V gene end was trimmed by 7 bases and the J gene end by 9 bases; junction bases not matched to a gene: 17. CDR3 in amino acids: CASTSGGTGGSFEQFF. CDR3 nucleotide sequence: TGTGCCAGTACCTCAGGGGGGACAGGAGGTTCTTTTGAGCAGTTCTTC.

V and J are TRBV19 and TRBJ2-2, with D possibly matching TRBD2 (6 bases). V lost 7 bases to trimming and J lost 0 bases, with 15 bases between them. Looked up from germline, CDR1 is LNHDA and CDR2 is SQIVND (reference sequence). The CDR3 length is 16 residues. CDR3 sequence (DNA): TGTGCCAGTACGCCCCGGCGCGGGGCGAACACCGGGGAGCTGTTTTTT. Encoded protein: CASTPRRGANTGELFF.